This is a list of T cell receptor beta chains from one sample in a study of blood T cell repertoires in COVID-19. TCRdb's table, derived via immunoSEQ multiplex PCR, lists solely in-frame clones and lacks some. The repertoire has more than 250,000 clones, 85% to 90% of them found once; the top ten carry roughly a tenth. The sequenced material came from PBMCs or T cells enriched from blood (not recorded which). These receptors were obtained from a woman between 18 and 30 years old who had recovered from COVID-19. The conserved cysteine and the conserved F or W are not part of the CDR3 here. A D gene is named only where the DNA matches it firmly.

>TRBV19|TRBD1|TRBJ1-1
ASSRGQGTEAF
>TRBV5-6|NA|TRBJ2-2
ASSLGDGQFRTGELF
>TRBV6-5|TRBD2|TRBJ2-2
ASRQTSGSAGELF
>TRBV6-6|TRBD1|TRBJ1-2
ASTKQGDGYT
>TRBV11-2|NA|TRBJ2-5
ASSLNSRGIQETQY
>TRBV28|TRBD1|TRBJ1-2
ASRRQGNYGYT
>TRBV3-1/TRBV3-2|TRBD2|TRBJ2-5
ASRGHGTSGQETQY
>TRBV19|TRBD1|TRBJ1-5
ASSGQGGSNQPQH
>TRBV5-6|NA|TRBJ1-5
ASSLLRDSNQPQH
>TRBV6-1|TRBD1|TRBJ1-2
ASSEELDPGQGHGYT
>TRBV28|NA|TRBJ2-7
ASSFKTSFYYEQY
>TRBV7-6|TRBD2|TRBJ2-3
ASSLAGGADTQY
>TRBV30|TRBD1|TRBJ1-6
AWNRDRASPLH
>TRBV18|NA|TRBJ2-7
ASSTETGTYEQY
>TRBV2|NA|TRBJ1-3
ASRPRGDSGNTIY
>TRBV28|TRBD1|TRBJ1-2
ASSPGQQSYGYT
>TRBV7-3|TRBD2|TRBJ2-3
ASSRSGSGTDTQY
>TRBV10-2|TRBD1|TRBJ2-1
ASTLDRGAYNEQF
>TRBV3-1/TRBV3-2|TRBD2|TRBJ2-1
ASSRGTSGSSYNEQF
>TRBV28|NA|TRBJ1-1
ASSHSGVGENTEAF
>TRBV7-2|NA|TRBJ2-7
ASSIGRSNYEQY
>TRBV11-3|TRBD1|TRBJ1-1
ASSRKSLTPGQGNTEAF
>TRBV7-9|TRBD1|TRBJ2-2
ASSLGDRDTGELF
>TRBV7-9|TRBD1|TRBJ2-4
ASSDPGQLAKNIQY
>TRBV19|TRBD1|TRBJ1-4
ASHHGRGREKLF
>TRBV28|TRBD1|TRBJ1-1
ATESPDRARRNTEAF
>TRBV3-1/TRBV3-2|NA|TRBJ2-7
ASSQDPTSYEQY
>TRBV7-9|NA|TRBJ2-7
ASSLGQGAYEQY
>TRBV4-2|NA|TRBJ2-3
ASSQAGDFASTDTQY
>TRBV10-3|NA|TRBJ2-1
AISVEFVDEQF
>TRBV19|TRBD1|TRBJ1-1
ASSIDRDTEAF
>TRBV25-1|NA|TRBJ2-5
ASSDHFSGETQY
>TRBV28|TRBD1|TRBJ2-5
ASSLPRTGSETQY
>TRBV3-1/TRBV3-2|TRBD1|TRBJ1-1
ASSHGGGTGSSEAF
>TRBV5-4|TRBD2|TRBJ2-3
ASSLRLAGGTDTQY
>TRBV2|NA|TRBJ2-2
ASSPGTTSGELF
>TRBV5-1|TRBD1|TRBJ1-1
ASSLGQRQGTNTEAF
>TRBV11-3|TRBD1|TRBJ2-3
ASSLDGSGGPDTQY
>TRBV6-5|NA|TRBJ2-7
ASHETRVHSYEQY
>TRBV11-1|TRBD2|TRBJ2-5
ASSPLPGLAEETQY
>TRBV27|NA|TRBJ1-1
ASSLKAF